This passage covers 24 T cell receptor beta chains from one sample sequenced in a study of human T cells and chemical hapten exposure. A single record per CDR3 protein comes from TCRdb applying MiXCR to the RACE reads. The sample lists about 270,000 distinct CDR3 sequences; about 7.7% were seen once. Time point here: pre-sensitization, week 0. The treatment denotes: therapeutic diphenylcyclopropenone sensitization with weekly scalp DPC. The sample consisted of whole blood, taken in connection with sensitization to the hapten diphenylcyclopropenone (DPC). The receptors here all came from a young man with alopecia areata. Some clones in this sample may be carry-over from other donors' samples.

The gene calls are TRBV10-2 and TRBJ2-5; 8 positions agree with TRBD2. Trimming removed 2 bases from V and 3 bases from J; junction bases left unmatched: 2. The germline gives CDR1 WSHSY, CDR2 SAAADI. This CDR3 spans 14 amino acids. CDR3 loop: CASSEGSGEETQYF. CDR3 in DNA: TGCGCCAGCAGTGAGGGTAGCGGGGAAGAGACCCAGTACTTC.

This rearrangement joins TRBV20-1 to TRBJ1-5; 8 nucleotides agree with TRBD1. This CDR3 has 20 amino acids. V lost 5 bases to trimming and J lost 0 bases; unmatched junction nucleotides: 21. The germline V gene encodes CDR1 DFQATT and CDR2 SNEGSKA (reference sequence). The CDR3 protein is CSALTYRQGTTSYSNQPQHF. The CDR3 DNA is TGCAGTGCTCTCACCTACCGACAGGGGACTACTTCATATAGCAATCAGCCCCAGCATTTT.

The chain has TRBV7-2 and TRBJ2-3; D gene unclear. The germline CDR1 and CDR2 sequences are SGHTA and FQGNSA. The germline V and J ends were trimmed by 0 bases and 3 bases, with 13 bases remaining between them. CDR3 length: 16 residues. The CDR3 DNA sequence: TGTGCCAGCAGCTTAGCCACAGCATGGAGAACAGATACGCAGTATTTT. It yields the protein CASSLATAWRTDTQYF.

V gene TRBV20-1 combines with J gene TRBJ2-5, with 13 bases fitting TRBD2. The CDR3 has 14 residues. Germline values: CDR1 DFQATT, CDR2 SNEGSKA (reference sequence). V was clipped by 5 bases and J by 2 bases; unmatched bases: 2. CDR3 residues: CSAGTSGTQETQYF. In nucleotides, the CDR3 is TGCAGTGCTGGGACTAGCGGGACTCAAGAGACCCAGTACTTC.

This clonotype was seen many times. The gene calls are TRBV9 and TRBJ2-2, with D perhaps matching TRBD1 (6 bases). Per germline, CDR1 SGDLS and CDR2 YYNGEE. V dropped 3 bases and J dropped 2 bases, with 8 bases sitting between them. The CDR3 spans 14 residues. CDR3 in amino acids: CASSGGTNTGELFF. CDR3 nucleotide sequence: TGTGCCAGCAGCGGGGGGACAAACACCGGGGAGCTGTTTTTT. The variable domain in full, with the rest retrieved from reference TRBV9 and TRBJ2-2, is DSGVTQTPKHLITATGQRVTLRCSPRSGDLSVYWYQQSLDQGLQFLIQYYNGEERAKGNILERFSAQQFPDLHSELNLSSLELGDSALYFCASSGGTNTGELFFGEGSRLTVL.

The chain employs TRBV9 and TRBJ1-1; D gene unclear. CDR3 size: 15 residues. The germline gives CDR1 SGDLS, CDR2 YYNGEE. V gave up 0 bases and J gave up 7 bases, with 16 bases separating them. In nucleotides, the CDR3 is TGTGCCAGCAGCGTAGCCCCCGACGTTATAGGTGAAGCTTTCTTT. Encoded protein: CASSVAPDVIGEAFF.

This clonotype has ten or more counts. V and J are TRBV6-5 and TRBJ1-2; unclear D gene. V lost 0 bases and J 5 bases, leaving 10 bases between the germline ends. The CDR3 runs to 14 residues. Germline assignment: CDR1 MNHEY and CDR2 SVGAGI. As DNA, the CDR3 is TGTGCCAGCAGTTACTCGTACAGATCTTATGGCTACACCTTC. The encoded protein is CASSYSYRSYGYTF.

This clonotype was seen only a few times. The chain employs TRBV24-1 and TRBJ1-1, with a weak D call TRBD1 (5 bases). The CDR3 has 12 amino acids. With 3 bases removed from V and 7 bases from J, the gap between germline ends came to 8 bases. Germline V lookup: CDR1 KGHDR, CDR2 SFDVKD. CDR3 bases: TGTGCCACCAGTGATGCAGGGATTGAAGCTTTCTTT. The encoded protein is CATSDAGIEAFF.

In its sample, this clonotype was seen a few times. J is TRBJ2-3 and V is TRBV7-9, with D possibly being TRBD1 or TRBD2 (5 bases each). The germline CDR1 and CDR2 sequences are SEHNR and FQNEAQ (reference sequence). The CDR3 length is 15 residues. Deletions cut 5 bases from V and 0 bases from J, with 12 bases between. The CDR3 coding sequence is TGTGCCAGCAGCCGGGACGGAAAAAGCACAGATACGCAGTATTTT. As protein: CASSRDGKSTDTQYF.

This clonotype was counted a few times. The chain recombines TRBV2 with TRBJ2-1, with 10 positions matching TRBD2. The junction had 5 bases not matched to a gene; V was cut back by 11 bases and J by 4 bases. CDR1 SNHLY and CDR2 FYNNEI come from the germline V gene. This CDR3 is 13 amino acids long. The CDR3 is CAAGTSAYNEQFF. In nucleotides, the CDR3 is TGTGCCGCCGGGACTAGCGCGTACAATGAGCAGTTCTTC.

This clonotype was observed a few times. The J gene is TRBJ1-1, the V gene TRBV6-2 or TRBV6-3; D is unclear. The CDR3 covers 15 residues. V was pared by 0 bases and J by 1 base, with 9 bases between. Germline V CDR1 and CDR2: MNHEY, SVGEGT. The CDR3 here is CASSYSGGPNTEAFF. CDR3 in DNA: TGTGCCAGCAGTTACTCAGGAGGGCCGAACACTGAAGCTTTCTTT.

This clonotype was seen a few times. This chain uses TRBV4-3 with TRBJ1-1, with 7 bases matching TRBD1. This CDR3 is built from 15 residues. V lost 1 base, J lost 0 bases, and 2 bases stayed unmatched. Germline V gene data show CDR1 as LGHNA and CDR2 as YSLEER. CDR3 DNA: TGCGCCAGCAGCCAAGGAGGGGGCCTGAACACTGAAGCTTTCTTT. It translates to CASSQGGGLNTEAFF.

Of note for this clonotype: A much more abundant neighbour one base away suggests this may be a read error. The V and J genes are TRBV4-1 and TRBJ1-5; the D gene is possibly TRBD1 (6 bases). The germline CDR1 and CDR2 sequences are MGHRA and YSYEKL. The CDR3 has 16 residues. V was cut by 3 bases and J by 3 bases, with 15 bases left in between. CDR3 coding DNA: TGCGCCAGCAGCCAGGACAGCCGAAGGAACAATCAGCCCCAGCATTTT. The encoded protein is CASSQDSRRNNQPQHF.

The chain combines TRBV10-3 with TRBJ2-5; 11 bases line up with TRBD1. The CDR3 is 16 amino acids. The germline gives CDR1 ENHRY, CDR2 SYGVKD. V trimming: 4 bases; J trimming: 1 base; junction bases outside the gene matches: 5. Here the CDR3 DNA reads TGTGCCATCAGTGTCGGGACAGGGGGTATCCAAGAGACCCAGTACTTC. It specifies CAISVGTGGIQETQYF.

The table lists this clonotype with many counts. The rearrangement uses TRBV9 and TRBJ1-1; no reliable D call. Germline loops: CDR1 SGDLS, CDR2 YYNGEE. The CDR3 contains 13 residues. V was shortened by 2 bases and J by 0 bases, with 5 bases between the two germline ends. The CDR3 protein is CASSVKMNTEAFF. In nucleotides, the CDR3 is TGTGCCAGCAGCGTGAAAATGAACACTGAAGCTTTCTTT.

In this sample, this clonotype turned up many times. V gene TRBV5-5 combines with J gene TRBJ2-1; the D is unclear. Trimming took 0 bases from V and 7 from J, leaving 14 bases between them. This CDR3 region has 15 residues. Germline V gene data show CDR1 as SGHKS and CDR2 as YYEKEE (reference sequence). DNA of the CDR3: TGTGCCAGCAGCTTGGGTCTCGACTCGTGGAATGAGCAGTTCTTC. It is translated as CASSLGLDSWNEQFF.

This clonotype was detected ten times or more. The chain combines TRBV6-6 with TRBJ1-1, with D perhaps TRBD1 (5 bases). Trimming shortened V by 6 bases and J by 4 bases, and 12 bases separated the two germline ends. From germline, CDR1 is MNHNY and CDR2 SVGAGI (reference sequence). There are 13 residues in the CDR3. CDR3 sequence: CASRSGMGTEAFF. The CDR3 DNA reads TGTGCCAGCAGGTCAGGGATGGGCACTGAAGCTTTCTTT.

The V call is TRBV6-5, the J call TRBJ2-7; 16 bases fit TRBD2. Germline lookup yields CDR1 MNHEY and CDR2 SVGAGI. After removal of 4 bases from V and 6 bases from J, the junction contained 3 bases not matched to a gene. The CDR3 covers 15 residues. The CDR3 nucleotides are TGTGCCAGCAGTTTTGGGACTAGCGGGGGGGGCGAGCAGTACTTC. Its protein product is CASSFGTSGGGEQYF.

The V gene is TRBV5-1, the J gene TRBJ2-1, with D perhaps TRBD1 or TRBD2 (6 bases each). Trimming took off 6 bases at V and 7 bases at J, with 17 bases between the two ends. CDR3 length equals 14 residues. The germline V gene has CDR1 SGHRS and CDR2 YFSETQ. The CDR3: CASKLGGLRNEQFF. In DNA, the CDR3 is TGCGCCAGCAAACTTGGGGGGCTTCGTAATGAGCAGTTCTTC.

J is TRBJ2-5 and V is TRBV27; 8 nucleotides line up with TRBD1. Germline assignment: CDR1 MNHEY and CDR2 SMNVEV (reference sequence). CDR3 length: 12 amino acids. The ends lost 8 bases at V and 14 bases at J; junction bases unmatched: 13. Written as DNA, the CDR3 is TGTGCCAGCGGCCCTTGGGGACAGGCCCCCTACTTC. This encodes CASGPWGQAPYF.

The gene calls are TRBV6-5 and TRBJ2-7, with 9 bases lining up with TRBD2. The germline V gene encodes CDR1 MNHEY and CDR2 SVGAGI. V shed 0 bases, J shed 3 bases, and the junction held 6 bases outside the gene matches. CDR3 size: 16 residues. In DNA, the CDR3 is TGTGCCAGCAGTTACTCGAGAGCTAGCGGGGACTACGAGCAGTACTTC. Its translation is CASSYSRASGDYEQYF.

The J gene is TRBJ1-1, the V gene TRBV6-6, with D possibly matching TRBD1 (6 bases). Germline CDR1 MNHNY, CDR2 SVGAGI (reference sequence). The CDR3 totals 17 residues. V lost 8 bases and J 4 bases, leaving 26 bases between the germline ends. CDR3 in DNA: TGTGCCAGCTCCCAAAGGGGGGGCGCATTTTTGGGCACTGAAGCTTTCTTT. Protein sequence: CASSQRGGAFLGTEAFF.

V gene TRBV3-1 combines with J gene TRBJ2-5; D is unresolved. From germline, CDR1 is LGHDT and CDR2 YNNKEL (reference sequence). V was cut by 8 bases and J by 2 bases, with 9 bases left in between. This CDR3 spans 12 amino acids. The CDR3 is CASGLNQETQYF. The CDR3 region has the DNA TGTGCCAGCGGGCTAAATCAAGAGACCCAGTACTTC.

The rearrangement links TRBV7-9 to TRBJ2-1; 7 nucleotides align to TRBD2. CDR3 length: 15 amino acids. Germline V gene data show CDR1 as SEHNR and CDR2 as FQNEAQ (reference sequence). Trimming removed 5 bases from V and 9 bases from J; junction bases left unmatched: 13. The CDR3 DNA follows: TGTGCCAGCAGCCCCCCCCCTAGGGAGGGACGTGAGCAGTTCTTC. This encodes CASSPPPREGREQFF.